This T cell receptor (beta chain) comes out of a study of cytomegalovirus exposure and HLA in healthy donors (dated by TCRdb to about 2017). Notes on the research overall: An earlier analysis of under 600 of the donors reported approximately 300 Gb of sequence data and some 120 million unique TCR beta sequences from 150 million to 200 million T cells. An earlier analysis of 587 of the donors applied high-throughput TCR beta sequencing to assess whether each TCR beta V gene segment acted as functional or pseudogenic. Of the 300 to 450 genotyped donors, 70% to 90% were placed in the genetic ancestry cluster associated with self-reported Caucasian donors. Among several hundred genotyped donors of the cohort, an average of around 250,000 unique TCR beta nucleotide sequences was sequenced per donor, of which roughly 17% were non-productive. An early release that covered approximately 600 HLA-typed donors contained about 300 gigabases of sequencing data and about 93 million unique TCR sequences. Class I and class II HLA loci were covered by the typing at four-digit resolution. A later genetic analysis used genome-wide SNP genotypes for 398 of the 666 donors, treating that subset as a discovery cohort. In a later analysis, previously published TCR beta repertoires from roughly 710 donors were re-analyzed and high-resolution HLA genotyping was added so that TCR occurrence patterns could be studied. Every repertoire in the discovery cohort had been generated on one and the same sequencing platform. The number of typed donors differed by locus: roughly 629-630 for A, B, C, DRB1 and DQB1; approximately 540 for DQA1; 606 for DPA1; and about 450 for DPB1. To predict cytomegalovirus infection status, the study brought together high-throughput TCR immunosequencing, statistical association of individual TCRs with disease status, and machine learning. The T cell repertoires of some 700 subjects were profiled by immunosequencing and related to cytomegalovirus serostatus. The study aimed to test whether cataloging public T cell receptors could reveal signatures of past pathogen exposure. In addition to the first cohort of 500 to 850 subjects, a separate validation cohort of approximately 120 different subjects was used. Because of strong linkage in the cohort, a few DR-DQ haplotypes were treated as single units for association and clustering. The later analysis used no new phenotypic data to find candidate immune exposures, relying instead on TCR beta sequences and their occurrence across donors. Alongside the repertoire data, information on donor age, sex, ethnicity and CMV serostatus was compiled.

The cohort comprised 550 to 700 healthy bone marrow donors. All cohort members were sampled while nominally healthy, although unrecorded immune exposures were likely present. The donor was CMV seronegative and was included in the group of 352 seronegative cohort members. A peripheral blood sample was collected from each donor, and TCR beta sequencing was performed on peripheral blood mononuclear cells. The Qiagen DNeasy Blood Extraction Kit was used to extract genomic DNA from the blood cell samples. CDR1 and CDR2, looked up from the germline V gene, are SGHRS and YFSETQ. The CDR3 goes from the cysteine to the phenylalanine over 14 residues. Just the 42-base CDR3 DNA is kept, in frame starting at base 1. V and J are truncated by 4 bases and 6 bases respectively, leaving an intervening sequence of 16 bases. Study-level results and caveats: Fewer than 20 rarely observed V segments, including chromosome 9 orphons, were excluded from the earlier analysis of a few hundred of the donors because counts were too low. A later genetic analysis reported fewer N-insertions in productive TCRs among donors in an Asian-associated ancestry cluster than the roughly 700-donor mean. Cytomegalovirus status was reported to be diagnosed by the classifier with high specificity and sensitivity in both the original and validation cohorts. An earlier analysis of roughly 570 of the donors showed that most TCR beta V segments appeared in productive rearrangements either about 87% or about 30% of the time, which broadly matched IMGT annotations. Linkage disequilibrium might explain the correlated functional status among segregating V segments, but an unknown experimental factor could not be ruled out. The 87-base-pair reads could not distinguish some IMGT-functional V segments, including TRBV6-2 and TRBV6-3, so those segments were excluded. Across donors, most TCR sequences were observed very rarely, whereas some public TCRs were present in many individuals. The only immune exposure information available for the cohort was CMV serostatus. The study listed 164 TCR beta chains as associated with cytomegalovirus. The authors suggested that the approach could potentially be generalized to other disease states and immunological phenotypes. Presence/absence analyses assumed roughly uniform sequencing depth across donors, an assumption that may not hold. In a later analysis, TCR association rates were found to vary across HLA loci, with the most associated TCRs seen for DRB1 alleles and the fewest for HLA-C alleles. When HLA alleles, especially DR and DQ, strongly co-occurred, TCR associations were difficult to assign to individual alleles. A group of highly shared sequence variants was considered likely to be a technical artifact of the sequencing pipeline. In a later analysis, HLA-associated TCR beta chains were found to be more clonally expanded and to have lower generation probabilities than equally common non-associated chains. At a false discovery rate of 0.05, a later analysis linked 16,000 or so TCR beta sequences to specific HLA alleles. Because HLA typing was missing for some donors at each locus, association tests included only the typed subset. An association between a missense DCLRE1C variant and V-gene and J-gene trimming of TCR beta chains was found in a later genetic analysis and replicated in an independent cohort. Three of the identified cytomegalovirus-associated TCR beta chains were confirmed in vitro to be specific for cytomegalovirus antigens. A further reported finding was that TCR beta sequences accurately predicted the HLA-A and HLA-B alleles for most subjects in the first cohort. In a later analysis, most CMV-associated TCR beta chains were found to appear HLA-restricted, with HLA associations seemingly driven largely by CMV exposure. Only TCR beta chains were sequenced in this cohort, and the absence of alpha or paired-chain data limited detectable features. A later analysis reported that several top co-occurrence clusters appeared linked to parvovirus B19, influenza, CMV and Epstein-Barr virus.

The method behind the library was the immunoSEQ multiplex PCR assay. For the multiplex PCR, a mixture combining 60 forward primers for TCR Vbeta segments and 13 reverse primers for TCR Jbeta segments was used. The CDR3 region of rearranged TCR beta genes was amplified from genomic DNA with a multiplex PCR assay. The amplified TCR beta libraries were sequenced on the Illumina HiSeq System as 87-base-pair reads. In the source study's methods: A later analysis counted approximately 74 million unique TCR beta chains across the 650 to 700 repertoires, and about 10 million of these chains were shared by at least two donors. Raw reads were error-corrected and collapsed into unique sequences by a nearest-neighbor algorithm in which closely related sequences were merged to remove PCR and sequencing errors. CDR3 sequences were aligned to IMGT reference sequences to assign V, D and J gene segments. For a sequence to be retained, at least a six-nucleotide match to both a V gene segment and a J gene segment was required. A rearrangement was called productive if the CDR3 had no stop codons and remained in frame with V and J, and every other rearrangement was called non-productive. CDR3 was defined by IMGT convention, running from the second conserved V-encoded cysteine to the conserved J-encoded phenylalanine. The earlier analysis of some 540 of the donors excluded any sequence lacking an unambiguous match to a single V gene segment. In an earlier analysis of approximately 560 of the donors, a V segment was called functional when productive rearrangements were above 56.7%, and segregating when the standard deviation between donors exceeded 5%. A statistical classification framework was built for diagnosing cytomegalovirus status from the catalog of TCR beta chain sequences. V and J gene assignment, in a later analysis, came from comparing TCR nucleotide sequences with IMGT/GENE-DB human TR gene sequences. Using the TCRdist pipeline, a later analysis assigned CDR3 sequences along with most-parsimonious VDJ recombination scenarios. In a later analysis, each TCR beta chain was defined by its CDR3 amino acid sequence together with its V-gene family, and reads lacking a unique V-gene family were excluded. A later analysis removed 550 to 700 highly shared, low-generation-probability nucleotide sequences to deal with suspected cross-contamination and a sequencing artifact. In a later analysis, a clonal expansion index was calculated for each public chain from normalized within-repertoire ranks of inferred template counts. In a later analysis, generation probabilities were computed with a VDJ recombination model fitted to out-of-frame rearrangements, and the resulting probabilities were checked against IGoR. A later analysis scored TCR-TCR, TCR-HLA and TCR-CMV co-occurrence with hypergeometric tests, applying a repertoire-size bias correction to TCR pairs. A later analysis estimated false discovery rates by permuting HLA or CMV assignments 20 times. In a later analysis, co-occurring TCRs were grouped using DBSCAN, with TCRdist sequence similarity added in when clustering inside HLA-allele-positive subsets. For co-occurrence clustering, repertoires with fewer than 30,000 or more than 120,000 public chains were excluded, along with five repertoires with anomalous nucleotide sharing. Imported from immuneACCESS, the table was reduced by TCRdb to in-frame sequences with V and J called. These copies leave out some clones; in studies compared against another copy, an unresolved V gene accounts for under half, and the cause of the remainder is not known. Clone size and V and J calls were adopted from that table, with D and trimming inferred from the DNA. The sample's records list roughly 120,000 clones. Roughly 3.5% of the sample comes from the top ten.

Points on this clone: Its antigen is unknown.

The V and J segments used are TRBV5-1 and TRBJ1-2, and the D gene may be TRBD1, 5 bases matching. Sequencing used PBMCs. The receptor's source is a man between 18 and 35 years old in good health and CMV-seronegative. The CDR3 protein: CASSTGGAWDGYTF. Read as DNA, the sequence is TGCGCCAGCAGCACGGGGGGAGCCTGGGATGGCTACACCTTC.